Below are 7 T cell receptor beta chains sequenced from a single sample in a study of blood T cell repertoires in COVID-19. Sequenced by immunoSEQ multiplex PCR; TCRdb stores in-frame clones only, minus some. The sample shows about 280,000 clones, approximately 81% of them seen only once. Sequenced material: PBMCs or T cells enriched from blood (not recorded which). Every receptor here comes from a woman in her 50s who had recovered from COVID-19.

The rearrangement joins TRBV12-2 to TRBJ2-4; TRBD2 is the table's D call, not checked against the DNA. TRBV12-2 is recorded as a pseudogene. The CDR3 totals 18 residues. CDR3 loop: CASRLRDSESGTKNIQYF. The CDR3, as DNA: TGTGCAAGTCGCTTAAGAGACTCCGAGAGCGGAACCAAAAACATTCAGTACTTC.

Of note for this clone: The junction departs from germline at one end; a sequencing error may be responsible. The CDR3 here is CAWTIRRLAGTYTQYF. As DNA, the CDR3 is TGTGCCTGGACCATACGGAGACTAGCGGGCACATATACGCAGTATTTT. The V gene is TRBV30, the J gene TRBJ2-3; 10 nucleotides line up with TRBD2. The CDR3 contains 16 residues. Germline-derived CDR1 and CDR2 are GTSNPN and SVGIG (reference sequence).

The CDR3 loop reads CASSVGSSQNEQFF. CDR3 nucleotide sequence: TGTGCCAGCAGCGTAGGGTCTAGTCAGAATGAGCAGTTCTTC. The rearrangement joins TRBV9 to TRBJ2-1; no definite D call. Germline V gives CDR1 SGDLS, CDR2 YYNGEE. Trimming removed 0 bases at V and 7 bases at J, with 11 bases between. The CDR3 is 14 amino acids.

V gene TRBV7-9 combines with J gene TRBJ2-1; 9 bases map to TRBD2. Germline lookup yields CDR1 SEHNR and CDR2 FQNEAQ (reference sequence). The CDR3 has 12 amino acids. With V trimmed by 6 bases and J by 10 bases, 4 bases remained unmatched. The CDR3 sequence: CASRLTSGEQFF. CDR3 in DNA: TGTGCCAGCAGACTGACTAGCGGAGAGCAGTTCTTC.

V gene TRBV28 combines with J gene TRBJ2-4; 7 nucleotides match TRBD1. The CDR3 has 16 amino acids. Germline V lookup: CDR1 MDHEN, CDR2 SYDVKM. The junction had 15 bases not matched to a gene; V was cut back by 6 bases and J by 7 bases. CDR3 sequence: CASRPYEPDRANIQYF. CDR3 nucleotides: TGTGCCAGCAGACCCTATGAACCCGACAGGGCTAACATTCAGTACTTC.

This chain links TRBV3-1 (or the pseudogene TRBV3-2) with TRBJ2-5; tentative D call: TRBD2 (5 bases). This CDR3 is 19 amino acids long. Trimming removed 1 base from V and 3 bases from J, with 24 bases in between. CDR1 LGHDT and CDR2 YNNKEL come from the germline V gene (reference sequence). CDR3 bases: TGTGCCAGCAGCCAAGTCGTTTCTCGGGATAGCGAACACGAAGAGACCCAGTACTTC. Translating it yields CASSQVVSRDSEHEETQYF.

The rearrangement uses TRBV2 and TRBJ1-3, with a tentative D call TRBD1 (6 bases). V was shortened by 2 bases and J by 4 bases, with 12 bases between the two germline ends. Germline V CDR1 and CDR2: SNHLY, FYNNEI. CDR3 length equals 15 residues. DNA of the CDR3: TGTGCCAGCAGTGAATACAGGGATTTAGGAAACACCATATATTTT. Its translation: CASSEYRDLGNTIYF.